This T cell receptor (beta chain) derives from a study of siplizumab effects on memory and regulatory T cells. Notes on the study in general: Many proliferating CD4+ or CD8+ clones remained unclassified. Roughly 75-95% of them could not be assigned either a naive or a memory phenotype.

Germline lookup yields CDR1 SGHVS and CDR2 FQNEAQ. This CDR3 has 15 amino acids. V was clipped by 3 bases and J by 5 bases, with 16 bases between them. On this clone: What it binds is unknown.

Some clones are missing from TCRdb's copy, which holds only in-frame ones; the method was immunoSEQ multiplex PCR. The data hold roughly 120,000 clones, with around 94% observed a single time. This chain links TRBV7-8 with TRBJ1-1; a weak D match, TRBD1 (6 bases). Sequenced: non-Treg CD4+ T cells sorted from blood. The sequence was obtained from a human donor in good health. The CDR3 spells CASSFEHRDGTEAFF. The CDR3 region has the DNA TGTGCCAGCAGCTTCGAACACAGGGACGGGACTGAAGCTTTCTTT.